This T cell receptor beta chain derives from a study of T cells in localized non-small cell lung cancer. Germline V CDR1 and CDR2: MGHRA, YSYEKL. V was clipped by 5 bases and J by 4 bases, with 18 bases between them. The CDR3 consists of 16 residues. Clones were sequenced by immunoSEQ multiplex PCR, and TCRdb holds only the in-frame ones, with some missing. The sample lists about 33,000 clones; over 75% were seen once. Study-wide points: Appearing in adjacent lung were a median 57 of the top 100 tumor clones. There was higher T cell clonality in uninvolved adjacent lung than in tumor, and it was highest there.

As for this clone: The antigen is not known.

This receptor was obtained from a male donor older than 55 with stage III lung adenocarcinoma. Here the sequenced sample was peripheral blood, taken before any cancer treatment. This chain connects TRBV4-1 to TRBJ2-1; the D is unclear. DNA for the CDR3: TGCGCCAGCAGCTCGGGCGCTAGGGTAGGTTACAATGAGCAGTTCTTC. It encodes CASSSGARVGYNEQFF.